This T cell receptor (beta chain) was captured in a study of blood T cell repertoires in COVID-19. As for the study in general: Whether acute or convalescent, the COVID-19 samples came from the United States, Italy and Spain. PBMCs, B-cell-depleted T cells, or T cells were the source of the cDNA or gDNA that made up the material.

CDR3 length: 13 residues. Assay: immunoSEQ multiplex PCR; the TCRdb copy retains only in-frame clones and omits some. The sample consists of tens of thousands of clones, 82% of them appearing once. Sequencing used peripheral blood. This sequence originates from an older woman with acute or convalescent COVID-19. The genes are TRBV21-1 and TRBJ1-2; the listed D gene, TRBD1, was not tested against the DNA. TRBV21-1 has pseudogene status. This CDR3 reads CASRPTGLYGYTF. For the CDR3, the DNA is TGTGCCAGCAGACCGACAGGCCTCTATGGCTACACCTTC.